This TCR beta chain derives from a study of tumor and adjacent non-tumor tissue in lung cancer. The overall study: Samples averaged roughly 4.2 million productive TCRbeta reads each.

In its sample, this clonotype was seen a few times. This may arise from a read error, as a much more abundant clone is one base away. TCRbeta libraries were built with three rounds of nested PCR, modified from ARM-PCR. Each CDR3 protein is one row after TCRdb ran MiXCR on the multiplex PCR reads. The profile covers 98,000 or so distinct CDR3 sequences, with around three quarters appearing a single time and less than 40% taken by the ten largest. The CDR3 contains 16 residues. Germline V CDR1 and CDR2: KGHDR, SFDVKD. The template was RNA from unsorted bulk tissue. This non-tumor lung sample came from over 3 cm beyond the tumor edge.

Sequencing was done on a sample of distant non-tumor lung tissue. The clonotype originates from a man in his sixties with small cell lung cancer. The chain couples TRBV24-1 to TRBJ2-3; a possible D gene is TRBD1 (5 bases). This CDR3 is CATSDFGQGDTDTHYF. Written as DNA, the CDR3 is TGTGCCACCAGTGATTTCGGGCAGGGTGACACAGATACGCACTATTTT.